This T cell receptor beta chain comes out of a study of blood T cells in healthy people across ages. Primed by a sample-barcoded 5' primer and a J-beta primer mix, a second PCR proceeded for 7 to 11 cycles. TCRdb re-called the 5' RACE reads through MiXCR, storing one row per CDR3 protein. This table holds about 1.4 million distinct CDR3 sequences, approximately 60% found once. CDR1 is MNHEY and CDR2 is SVGEGT in the germline V gene. The V end lost 2 bases, the J end lost 0 bases, and 8 bases lay between the germline ends. CDR3 size: 15 residues. The chain is built from TRBV6-2 or TRBV6-3 and TRBJ1-5, with D hard to call. Sequencing was done on a sample of blood. This receptor was identified in a man aged 18 to 30 in good health. This chain's CDR3 is CASSYGDISNQPQHF. The CDR3, as DNA: TGTGCCAGCAGTTACGGAGACATTAGCAATCAGCCCCAGCATTTT.